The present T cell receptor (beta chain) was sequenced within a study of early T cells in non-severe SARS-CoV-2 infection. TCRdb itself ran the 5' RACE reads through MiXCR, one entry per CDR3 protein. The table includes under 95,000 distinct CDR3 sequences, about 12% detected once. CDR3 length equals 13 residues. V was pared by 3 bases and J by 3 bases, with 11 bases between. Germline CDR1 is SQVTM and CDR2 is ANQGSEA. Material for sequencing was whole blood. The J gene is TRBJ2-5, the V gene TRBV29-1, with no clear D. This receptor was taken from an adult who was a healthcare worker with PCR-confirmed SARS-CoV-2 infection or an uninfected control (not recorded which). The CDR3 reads CSVDMGLEETQYF. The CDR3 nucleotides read TGCAGCGTTGATATGGGGTTGGAAGAGACCCAGTACTTC.